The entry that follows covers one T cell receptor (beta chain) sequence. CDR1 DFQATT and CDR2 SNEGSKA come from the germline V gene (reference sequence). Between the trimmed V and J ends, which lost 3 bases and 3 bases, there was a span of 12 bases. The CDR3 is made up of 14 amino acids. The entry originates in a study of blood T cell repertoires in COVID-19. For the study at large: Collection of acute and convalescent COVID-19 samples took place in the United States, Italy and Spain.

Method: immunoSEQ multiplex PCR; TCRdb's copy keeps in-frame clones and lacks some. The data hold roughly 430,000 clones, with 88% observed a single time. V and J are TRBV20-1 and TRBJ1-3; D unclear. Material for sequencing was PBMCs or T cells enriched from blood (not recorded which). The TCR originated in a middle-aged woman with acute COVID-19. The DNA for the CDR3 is TGCAGTGCTAGTGACGGGGTGGGTGGAAACACCATATATTTT. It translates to CSASDGVGGNTIYF.